These 10 T cell receptor beta chains share one sample of origin, sequenced in a study of blood T cells in healthy people across ages. A sample-barcoded 5' primer and a J-beta primer mix were used in a second PCR of about 6 to 11 cycles. TCRdb called the 5' RACE reads again in MiXCR, with one record for every CDR3 protein. Here the sample spans approximately 1.5 million distinct CDR3 sequences, 35% to 45% being singletons. Sequenced sample: blood. The receptors come from a woman between 18 and 29 years old in good health.

This clonotype was seen more than once but under ten times. Mismatch with germline at one junction end may stem from a read error. The chain is built from TRBV4-3 and TRBJ2-1, with TRBD2 matching 9 bases. The length of the CDR3 is 16 residues. From germline, CDR1 is LGHNA and CDR2 YSLEER. The CDR3 DNA is TGCGCCAACAGCCAAGATAAGCTAGCGGGGTGGAATGAGCAGTTCTTC. This sequence encodes CANSQDKLAGWNEQFF.

The genes are TRBV12-3 or TRBV12-4 and TRBJ1-2; possibly TRBD1 for D (6 bases). The length of the CDR3 is 14 residues. Trimming shortened V by 6 bases and J by 4 bases, and 15 bases separated the two germline ends. The CDR3 here is CASSLGTLFYGYTF. In nucleotides, the CDR3 is TGTGCCAGCAGCCTCGGGACACTCTTCTATGGCTACACCTTC.

The V and J genes are TRBV14 and TRBJ1-1; D is perhaps TRBD1 (6 bases). The CDR3 has 15 residues. The ends were cut back, 1 base at V and 1 base at J, with 10 bases in the middle. CDR1 is SGHDN, CDR2 FVKESK, per germline. The CDR3 here is CASSQVTGPNTEAFF. The CDR3 bases are TGTGCCAGCAGCCAAGTGACAGGACCGAACACTGAAGCTTTCTTT.

The chain carries TRBV29-1 and TRBJ1-1, with a weak D call TRBD1 (5 bases). Germline assignment: CDR1 SQVTM and CDR2 ANQGSEA. CDR3 length: 14 residues. The ends were cut back, 4 bases at V and 0 bases at J, with 12 bases in the middle. CDR3 sequence: CSVGGVLMNTEAFF. For the CDR3, the DNA is TGCAGCGTTGGAGGGGTTCTGATGAACACTGAAGCTTTCTTT.

This chain joins TRBV14 and TRBJ2-1; 9 positions agree with TRBD2. J lost 9 bases, V lost 1 base, and 7 bases had no gene match. Germline assignment: CDR1 SGHDN and CDR2 FVKESK. The CDR3 runs 15 residues. CDR3 region: CASSQVAGGFGEQFF. The CDR3 region has the DNA TGTGCCAGCAGCCAAGTCGCGGGAGGGTTCGGTGAGCAGTTCTTC.

The V call is TRBV7-2, the J call TRBJ2-7; D perhaps matches TRBD2 (6 bases). The CDR3 runs to 14 residues. The germline V gene has CDR1 SGHTA and CDR2 FQGNSA. Trimming left V 4 bases short and J 3 bases short, with 13 bases between. As DNA, the CDR3 is TGTGCCAGCAGCTCAACCGGGACTGGCTACGAGCAGTACTTC. Its protein product is CASSSTGTGYEQYF.

This clonotype was found a few times. The chain joins TRBV20-1 to TRBJ1-2; a weak D match, TRBD1 (5 bases). From germline, CDR1 is DFQATT and CDR2 SNEGSKA (reference sequence). V was pared by 3 bases and J by 3 bases, with 14 bases between. The length of the CDR3 is 14 residues. CDR3 residues: CSASPGQDDYGYTF. CDR3 nucleotides: TGCAGTGCTAGTCCGGGGCAGGATGACTATGGCTACACCTTC.

A few counts support this clonotype. V gene TRBV6-2 or TRBV6-3 combines with J gene TRBJ2-5; possible D gene TRBD2, 6 bases. Germline V gene sequence: CDR1 MNHEY, CDR2 SVGEGT. Trimming removed 9 bases at V and 1 base at J, with 15 bases between. CDR3 size: 14 residues. This CDR3 reads CASHGLGSQETQYF. As DNA, the CDR3 is TGTGCCAGTCACGGCCTCGGGAGCCAAGAGACCCAGTACTTC.

The rearrangement joins TRBV27 to TRBJ2-1, with TRBD1 identical over 7 bases. CDR3 length: 15 amino acids. CDR1 is MNHEY, CDR2 SMNVEV, per germline (reference sequence). V trimming: 5 bases; J trimming: 4 bases; junction bases outside the gene matches: 8. The CDR3 region is CASSPTGTGYNEQFF. Written as DNA, the CDR3 is TGTGCCAGCAGTCCGACAGGGACGGGATACAATGAGCAGTTCTTC.

The CDR3 loop reads CASSYSNGGVKGTEAFF. The CDR3, as DNA: TGTGCCAGCAGTTACTCGAATGGAGGGGTTAAGGGCACTGAAGCTTTCTTT. This chain connects TRBV6-6 to TRBJ1-1, with a tentative D call TRBD1 (5 bases). The V end was cut by 0 bases, the J end by 4 bases, with 18 bases between. This CDR3 has 17 residues. Germline CDR1 and CDR2: MNHNY and SVGAGI (reference sequence).